One sample yielded the 20 T cell receptor beta chains listed below, sequenced in a study of T cells after yellow fever vaccination. TCRdb recomputed calls from the 5' RACE reads with MiXCR, one row per CDR3 protein. The top ten clones hold approximately 25% of a sample with 250,000 to 400,000 distinct CDR3 sequences, approximately 4% of them seen once. The specimen comprised PBMCs, sampled 5 days after the yellow fever booster vaccination. The source is a man between 18 and 35 years old who received the YFV17D yellow fever vaccine.

The V gene is TRBV28, the J gene TRBJ2-7; D remains unclear. With 4 bases removed from V and 0 bases from J, the gap between germline ends came to 10 bases. Germline V gene lookup returns CDR1 MDHEN and CDR2 SYDVKM. This CDR3 comprises 14 residues. The CDR3 bases are TGTGCCAGCAGTTCCCAGGTGATCTCCTACGAGCAGTACTTC. It yields the protein CASSSQVISYEQYF.

The genes are TRBV4-3 and TRBJ2-2; D ambiguous. Trimming pared 1 base from V and 0 bases from J, leaving 12 bases between. In germline, CDR1 is LGHNA, CDR2 YSLEER. This CDR3 is built from 17 residues. CDR3 DNA sequence: TGCGCCAGCAGCCAAGCCCTGGCCATCGCGAACACCGGGGAGCTGTTTTTT. It yields the protein CASSQALAIANTGELFF.

This clonotype was seen only a few times. The chain is built from TRBV9 and TRBJ2-3, with TRBD2 as a possible D gene (5 bases). Trimming removed 2 bases at V and 4 bases at J, with 8 bases between. The germline CDR1 and CDR2 sequences are SGDLS and YYNGEE. The CDR3 loop spans 13 amino acids. The CDR3 sequence is CASSVSVADTQYF. As DNA, the CDR3 is TGTGCCAGCAGCGTTAGCGTCGCAGATACGCAGTATTTT.

The table lists this clonotype with many counts. The rearrangement uses TRBV6-5 and TRBJ1-6; weak D call: TRBD1 (6 bases). The CDR3 is 16 residues long. Germline CDR1 MNHEY, CDR2 SVGAGI. Trimming took 0 bases from V and 9 from J, leaving 15 bases between them. CDR3 DNA: TGTGCCAGCAGTTACTCGAATTCCAGGGGAGGTTCACCCCTCCACTTT. Translated: CASSYSNSRGGSPLHF.

This clonotype was seen more than once but under ten times. The chain joins TRBV4-1 to TRBJ2-3; D is possibly TRBD1 (6 bases). CDR1 is MGHRA, CDR2 YSYEKL, per germline. The CDR3 contains 14 residues. Deletions cut 4 bases from V and 0 bases from J, with 8 bases between. The CDR3 here is CASSRQVSTDTQYF. The CDR3 bases are TGCGCCAGCAGCCGACAGGTTAGCACAGATACGCAGTATTTT.

This clonotype has a handful of counts. J is TRBJ2-7 and V is TRBV30, with D hard to call. The CDR3 is 13 amino acids. V was cut by 5 bases and J by 5 bases, with 16 bases left in between. Germline values: CDR1 GTSNPN, CDR2 SVGIG (reference sequence). The CDR3 is CAWARQGGDEQYF. CDR3 DNA: TGTGCCTGGGCCCGACAAGGTGGCGACGAGCAGTACTTC. Filled out from reference TRBV30 and TRBJ2-7, the complete variable domain reads SQTIHQWPATLVQPVGSPLSLECTVEGTSNPNLYWYRQAAGRGLQLLFYSVGIGQISSEVPQNLSASRPQDRQFILSSKKLLLSDSGFYLCAWARQGGDEQYFGPGTRLTVT.

V and J are TRBV12-3 or TRBV12-4 and TRBJ1-3, with 7 bases fitting TRBD1. This CDR3 spans 16 amino acids. Unmatched junction bases numbered 14, after V lost 8 bases and J lost 4 bases. CDR3 amino acids: CASGFPLGTVGNTIYF. CDR3 bases: TGTGCCAGCGGATTCCCTCTGGGGACAGTCGGAAACACCATATATTTT.

This clonotype was observed at least ten times. The chain combines TRBV20-1 with TRBJ2-7; the D is unclear. Germline CDR1 and CDR2: DFQATT and SNEGSKA (reference sequence). V was pared by 5 bases and J by 0 bases, with 17 bases between. This CDR3 region has 15 residues. The DNA for the CDR3 is TGCAGTGCTCTGTCGCCGGCCGGAAGCTCCTACGAGCAGTACTTC. Protein: CSALSPAGSSYEQYF.

In its sample, this clonotype was seen many times. The chain couples TRBV24-1 to TRBJ2-1; the D gene is possibly TRBD1 (6 bases). Trimming removed 9 bases at V and 10 bases at J, with 15 bases between. Germline CDR1 KGHDR, CDR2 SFDVKD. The length of the CDR3 is 12 residues. CDR3 coding DNA: TGTGCCACCCGGGGACATCGTGTAGAGCAGTTCTTC. It is translated as CATRGHRVEQFF.

This clonotype came up a few times. This rearrangement joins TRBV18 to TRBJ2-2, with D unclear. Germline V gives CDR1 KGHSH, CDR2 LQKENI. The CDR3 runs 15 residues. V was cut by 3 bases and J by 2 bases, with 10 bases left in between. CDR3 protein: CASSPRQHNTGELFF. The CDR3 DNA is TGTGCCAGCTCACCTCGTCAGCATAACACCGGGGAGCTGTTTTTT.

The chain has TRBV30 and TRBJ2-7; D not certain. Trimming took off 0 bases at V and 4 bases at J, with 10 bases between the two ends. Per germline, CDR1 GTSNPN and CDR2 SVGIG (reference sequence). The CDR3 is 13 residues long. CDR3 region: CAWSVGEGYEQYF. DNA for the CDR3: TGTGCCTGGAGTGTTGGCGAAGGATACGAGCAGTACTTC.

This clonotype has just a few counts. This chain connects TRBV7-8 to TRBJ1-4, with unresolved D. Trimming stripped 0 bases from V and 4 bases from J, with 3 bases between. The CDR3 sequence is 13 residues long. Germline values: CDR1 SGHVS, CDR2 FQNEAQ. CDR3: CASSLAINEKLFF. The DNA of the CDR3 is TGTGCCAGCAGCTTAGCGATTAATGAAAAACTGTTTTTT.

This clonotype has more than one count but fewer than ten. J is TRBJ1-1 and V is TRBV20-1; no firm D call. The V gene lost 3 bases and the J gene lost 2 bases, with 10 bases spanning the gap. CDR1 DFQATT and CDR2 SNEGSKA come from the germline V gene (reference sequence). The CDR3 is 13 amino acids. The CDR3 is CSASIGSNTEAFF. The DNA of the CDR3 is TGCAGTGCTAGTATAGGAAGCAACACTGAAGCTTTCTTT.

This clonotype was picked up many times. The J gene is TRBJ2-6, the V gene TRBV5-1; D is unclear. V lost 5 bases to trimming and J lost 7 bases, with 16 bases between them. This CDR3 is built from 15 residues. Germline V lookup: CDR1 SGHRS, CDR2 YFSETQ. CDR3 region: CASSSPSGVANVLTF. The CDR3 DNA sequence: TGCGCCAGCAGTTCGCCGTCTGGGGTAGCCAACGTCCTGACTTTC.

This clonotype was seen repeatedly, ten times or more. Mismatch with germline at one junction end may stem from a read error. The chain uses TRBV5-1 and TRBJ2-5; D is unclear. This CDR3 has 13 amino acids. The germline CDR1 and CDR2 sequences are SGHRS and YFSETQ. The CDR3 nucleotides read TGTGCCAGCAGTTTAAACAGTCAAGAGACCCAGTACTTC. It yields the protein CASSLNSQETQYF.

The chain employs TRBV12-3 or TRBV12-4 and TRBJ1-6; no definite D call. V dropped 5 bases and J dropped 7 bases, with 12 bases sitting between them. The CDR3 runs to 14 residues. As DNA, the CDR3 is TGTGCCAGCAGTCCAGGTTTTCGGAATTCACCCCTCCACTTT. Residues: CASSPGFRNSPLHF.

This rearrangement joins TRBV6-5 to TRBJ2-2; D gene ambiguous. The germline gives CDR1 MNHEY, CDR2 SVGAGI. The CDR3 length is 13 residues. The V end was cut by 6 bases, the J end by 1 base, with 6 bases between. The CDR3 sequence: CASRLRNTGELFF. The DNA of the CDR3 is TGTGCCAGCAGGCTCAGGAACACCGGGGAGCTGTTTTTT.

The J gene is TRBJ1-2, the V gene TRBV29-1, with D maybe TRBD1 (5 bases). The CDR3 covers 13 residues. Germline CDR1 SQVTM, CDR2 ANQGSEA. Deletions cut 0 bases from V and 4 bases from J, with 9 bases between. CDR3 residues: CSVEEDSSYGYTF. In DNA form, the CDR3 reads TGCAGCGTTGAAGAAGACAGCTCCTATGGCTACACCTTC.

V and J are TRBV10-2 and TRBJ2-7, with 8 bases lining up with TRBD1. Germline CDR1 and CDR2: WSHSY and SAAADI. This CDR3 spans 14 amino acids. V trimming: 6 bases; J trimming: 1 base; junction bases outside the gene matches: 5. CDR3 in amino acids: CASRWTGRSYEQYF. The CDR3 coding sequence is TGCGCCAGCAGGTGGACAGGGAGGTCCTACGAGCAGTACTTC.

The CDR3 DNA reads as TGCAGTGCTAGAGATAGACCGAACGAGCAGTACGTC. Protein sequence: CSARDRPNEQYV. This rearrangement joins TRBV20-1 to TRBJ2-7, with D hard to call. This CDR3 contains 12 residues. Deletions cut 0 bases from V and 5 bases from J, with 8 bases between. Germline lookup yields CDR1 DFQATT and CDR2 SNEGSKA (reference sequence).